The present T cell receptor (beta chain) was sequenced within a study of T cell repertoires in cytomegalovirus infection. This clonotype was seen more than once but under ten times. Its antigen is unidentified. V shed 5 bases and J 10 bases; nucleotides not matched to a gene: 4. In germline, CDR1 is SQVTM, CDR2 ANQGSEA. CDR3 length equals 12 residues. TCRdb analysed the reads with MiXCR anew, one entry per CDR3 protein. The sample gives fewer than 850,000 distinct CDR3 sequences, under 35% of which show up once; around 13% is in the top ten. The material was cultured CD8+ T cells from PBMCs, obtained from culture after CMV antigen stimulation. The clonotype was recovered from a human donor in good health (CMV status not recorded). Some clones in this sample may be carry-over from other donors' samples. This sequence joins TRBV29-1 and TRBJ2-1; 11 nucleotides line up with TRBD2. CDR3 nucleotide sequence: TGCAGCGTTCTCGCTAGCGGGGGGGAGCAGTTCTTC. Its protein is CSVLASGGEQFF.